The present entry profiles one T cell receptor beta chain with its context. This specimen comes from a study of T-cell memory formation after mild COVID-19. TCRdb passed the 5' RACE reads through MiXCR, listing each CDR3 protein once. This repertoire shows 300,000 to 400,000 distinct CDR3 sequences, roughly an eighth found once; its top ten account for 20% to 25%. Material: PBMCs or a T cell subset sorted from them (not recorded which). The origin of this receptor is a man between 18 and 29 years old who had mild COVID-19 (a few samples of this study predate the infection). Cell type and time point are not known.

CDR3 DNA: TGTGCCAGCAGCGTAGATGAGGGGGGGGTCTGGACAGATACGCAGTATTTT. Encoded protein: CASSVDEGGVWTDTQYF. The chain is built from TRBV9 and TRBJ2-3, with D perhaps TRBD2 (7 bases). The CDR3 extends over 17 amino acids. Looked up from germline, CDR1 is SGDLS and CDR2 is YYNGEE. The V and J ends lost 0 bases and 3 bases respectively, with 17 bases between them.